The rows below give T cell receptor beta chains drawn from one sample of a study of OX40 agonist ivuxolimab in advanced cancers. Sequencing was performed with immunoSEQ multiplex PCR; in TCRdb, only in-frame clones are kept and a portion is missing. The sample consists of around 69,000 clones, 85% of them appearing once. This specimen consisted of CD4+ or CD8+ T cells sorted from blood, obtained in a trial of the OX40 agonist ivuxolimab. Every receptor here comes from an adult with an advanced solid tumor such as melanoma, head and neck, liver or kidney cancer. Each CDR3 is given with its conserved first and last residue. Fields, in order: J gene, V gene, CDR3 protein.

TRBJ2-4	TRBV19	CASTPGFGGRAKNIQYF
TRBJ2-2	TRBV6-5	CASRRTSGFTGELFF
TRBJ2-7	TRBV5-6	CASSPRASGRGFYEQYF
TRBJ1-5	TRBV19	CASQAGDGQPQHF
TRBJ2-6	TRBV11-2	CAGGKSGANVLTF
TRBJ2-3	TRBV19	CASTGRDTQYF
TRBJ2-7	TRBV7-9	CASSLTQDYEQYF
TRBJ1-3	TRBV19	CASTQRIWGAGSSGNTIYF
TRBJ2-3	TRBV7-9	CASSRTDTQYF
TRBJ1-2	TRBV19	CASSTGGQLYGYTF
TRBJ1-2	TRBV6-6	CASHISGYGYTF
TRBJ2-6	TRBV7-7	CASSCGGKPQSRANVLTF
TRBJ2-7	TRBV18	CASSRTGGQNKGSYEQYF
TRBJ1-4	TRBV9	CASSPAGRAYEKLFF
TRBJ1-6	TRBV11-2	CASSLDLGGSSYNSPLHF
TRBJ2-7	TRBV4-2	CASSQAVASGGYEQYF
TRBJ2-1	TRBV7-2	CASSLRMAEQFF